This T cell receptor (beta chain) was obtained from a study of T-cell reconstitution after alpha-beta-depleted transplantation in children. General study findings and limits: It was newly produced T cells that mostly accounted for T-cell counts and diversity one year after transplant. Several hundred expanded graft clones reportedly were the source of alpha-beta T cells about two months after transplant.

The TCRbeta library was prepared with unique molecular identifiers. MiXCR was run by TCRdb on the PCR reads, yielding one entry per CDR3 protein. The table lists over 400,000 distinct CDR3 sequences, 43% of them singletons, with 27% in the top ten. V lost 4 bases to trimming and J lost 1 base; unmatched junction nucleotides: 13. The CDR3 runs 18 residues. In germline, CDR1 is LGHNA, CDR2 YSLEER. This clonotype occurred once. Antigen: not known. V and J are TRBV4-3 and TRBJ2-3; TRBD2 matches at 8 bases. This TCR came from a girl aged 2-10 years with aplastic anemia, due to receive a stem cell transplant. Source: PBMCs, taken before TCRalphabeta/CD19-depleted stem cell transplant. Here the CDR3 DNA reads TGCGCCAGCAGCCGCCGGGGTCTAAGCGGGGGAGGCACAGATACGCAGTATTTT. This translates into CASSRRGLSGGGTDTQYF.